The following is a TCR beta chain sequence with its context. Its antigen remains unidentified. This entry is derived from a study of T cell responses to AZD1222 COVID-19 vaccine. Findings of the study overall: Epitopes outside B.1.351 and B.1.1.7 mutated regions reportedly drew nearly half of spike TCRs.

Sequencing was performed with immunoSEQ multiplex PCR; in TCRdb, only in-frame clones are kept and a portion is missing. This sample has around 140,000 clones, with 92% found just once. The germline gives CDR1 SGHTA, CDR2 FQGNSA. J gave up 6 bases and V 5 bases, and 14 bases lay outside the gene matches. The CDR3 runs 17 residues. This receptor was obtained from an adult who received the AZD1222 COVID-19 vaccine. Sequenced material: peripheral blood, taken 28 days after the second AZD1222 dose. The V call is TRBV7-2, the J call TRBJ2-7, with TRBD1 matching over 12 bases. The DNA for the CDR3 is TGTGCCAGCAGCCTCAGGGTTAGGGGGACAGGGGGCTCCGAGCAGTACTTC. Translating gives CASSLRVRGTGGSEQYF.